Listed below are T cell receptor beta chains from one sample, sequenced in a study of technical replicates of blood from a few donors. Some clones are missing from TCRdb's copy, which holds only in-frame ones; the method was immunoSEQ multiplex PCR. This sample carries roughly 52,000 clones, around 96% of them seen once, and the ten largest clones take about 3%. The specimen sequenced was PBMCs. These receptors were collected from a human donor in good health. Some clones in this sample may be carry-over from other donors' samples. The CDR3 runs from the conserved cysteine through the conserved F or W. D genes are given only for firm matches. Not every row has a clone size; where given, it reads once, few, many or a size class.

CASSYSVQFPGGYTF TGTGCCAGCAGTTACTCTGTGCAATTCCCCGGTGGCTACACCTTC TRBV6-5 - once TRBJ1-2
CASSQVAGGNEKLFF TGTGCCAGCAGCCAAGTGGCAGGGGGTAATGAAAAACTGTTTTTT TRBV4-2 TRBD1 - TRBJ1-4
CASSDGTGLTNTGELFF TGTGCCAGCAGTGACGGGACAGGCTTAACGAACACCGGGGAGCTGTTTTTT TRBV2 TRBD1 - TRBJ2-2
CASSVYRNQPQHF TGTGCCAGCAGTGTCTACAGAAACCAGCCCCAGCATTTT TRBV2 - - TRBJ1-5
CASSLQGSGMYEQYF TGTGCCAGCAGCTTACAAGGTAGCGGGATGTACGAGCAGTACTTC TRBV13 TRBD2 - TRBJ2-7
CASSLAPGQGNTIYF TGTGCCAGCAGCTTAGCCCCGGGACAGGGAAACACCATATATTTT TRBV7-2 TRBD1 - TRBJ1-3
CASSPQPGTSGGNEQFF TGTGCCAGCTCACCTCAGCCCGGGACTAGCGGGGGCAATGAGCAGTTCTTC TRBV18 TRBD2 - TRBJ2-1
CASSRQGGDEQYF TGTGCCAGCAGCCGGCAGGGTGGAGACGAGCAGTACTTC TRBV7-2 - - TRBJ2-7
CASTGQGDGYTF TGTGCCAGCACCGGACAGGGTGATGGCTACACCTTC TRBV18 TRBD1 once TRBJ1-2
CASTRSGASGRAFSYEQYF TGTGCCAGCACCCGCTCGGGGGCTAGCGGGAGGGCTTTTTCCTACGAGCAGTACTTC TRBV7-2 TRBD2 - TRBJ2-7
CASSFEQGGTEAFF TGTGCCAGCAGCTTTGAACAGGGCGGCACTGAAGCTTTCTTT TRBV5-4 - - TRBJ1-1
CASSPLPQGNTEAFF TGTGCCAGCTCACCACTACCTCAGGGGAACACTGAAGCTTTCTTT TRBV18 - - TRBJ1-1
CASSLGGVSRSYNEQFF TGTGCCAGCAGCTTAGGGGGAGTTTCTCGGTCCTACAATGAGCAGTTCTTC TRBV7-2 - - TRBJ2-1
CASSPSRGATEAFF TGTGCCAGCTCACCAAGTCGCGGGGCCACTGAAGCTTTCTTT TRBV18 - few TRBJ1-1
CASSRQGEGTDTQYF TGTGCCAGCAGCAGACAGGGGGAGGGCACAGATACGCAGTATTTT TRBV2 TRBD1 - TRBJ2-3
CASRPQAGGSDTQYF TGTGCCAGCAGGCCGCAAGCGGGGGGCTCAGATACGCAGTATTTT TRBV6-1 TRBD2 - TRBJ2-3
CASSFAGSGYTF TGTGCCAGCAGTTTCGCGGGTTCTGGCTACACCTTC TRBV28 - - TRBJ1-2
CASSPTGARFYEQYF TGTGCCAGCAGCCCGACAGGAGCCCGTTTCTACGAGCAGTACTTC TRBV6-6 - once TRBJ2-7
CASSPVPRDQPQHF TGTGCCAGCAGCCCCGTCCCCCGCGATCAGCCCCAGCATTTT TRBV2 - once TRBJ1-5
CASSLSSAYEQYF TGTGCCAGCAGTTTATCGTCCGCCTACGAGCAGTACTTC TRBV27 - - TRBJ2-7
CASSMGQGKQETQYF TGTGCCAGCAGCATGGGACAGGGGAAGCAAGAGACCCAGTACTTC TRBV5-5 TRBD1 - TRBJ2-5
CASSLEGSGVRETQYF TGTGCCAGCAGCTTAGAGGGTTCGGGGGTTAGGGAGACCCAGTACTTC TRBV11-2 - - TRBJ2-5
CASSQDFQGRNTIYF TGTGCCAGCAGCCAAGATTTTCAGGGAAGAAACACCATATATTTT TRBV4-2 - - TRBJ1-3
CASSLTGGYEQYF TGTGCCAGCAGCTTAACGGGGGGCTACGAGCAGTACTTC TRBV7-3 - - TRBJ2-7
CASSGGTNSPLHF TGTGCCAGCAGTGGCGGGACGAATTCACCCCTCCACTTT TRBV6-4 - - TRBJ1-6
CASSPDGGGFYEQYF TGTGCCAGCAGTCCCGACGGCGGGGGGTTCTACGAGCAGTACTTC TRBV27 TRBD2 - TRBJ2-7
CASNGQGQETQYF TGTGCCAGCAACGGACAGGGGCAAGAGACCCAGTACTTC TRBV6-1 TRBD1 - TRBJ2-5
CASSRVSETDTQYF TGCGCCAGCAGCCGCGTTTCTGAGACAGATACGCAGTATTTT TRBV4-1 - - TRBJ2-3
CASSLMGPGGAETEAFF TGTGCCAGCAGCTTAATGGGCCCAGGGGGCGCGGAGACTGAAGCTTTCTTT TRBV7-9 TRBD1 once TRBJ1-1
CARKTTGQGHYNEQFF TGTGCCCGAAAAACTACGGGACAGGGGCACTACAATGAGCAGTTCTTC TRBV30 TRBD1 once TRBJ2-1
CAISESIRTGGSLSYEQYF TGTGCCATCAGTGAGTCGATCCGGACAGGGGGATCCCTCTCCTACGAGCAGTACTTC TRBV10-3 TRBD1 - TRBJ2-7
CASSEWRGRTLSYEQYF TGTGCCAGCAGTGAGTGGCGGGGGAGAACCTTATCCTACGAGCAGTACTTC TRBV2 TRBD2 once TRBJ2-7
CASSERGGRDEAFF TGTGCCAGCAGTGAAAGGGGGGGACGTGATGAAGCTTTCTTT TRBV6-1 - - TRBJ1-1